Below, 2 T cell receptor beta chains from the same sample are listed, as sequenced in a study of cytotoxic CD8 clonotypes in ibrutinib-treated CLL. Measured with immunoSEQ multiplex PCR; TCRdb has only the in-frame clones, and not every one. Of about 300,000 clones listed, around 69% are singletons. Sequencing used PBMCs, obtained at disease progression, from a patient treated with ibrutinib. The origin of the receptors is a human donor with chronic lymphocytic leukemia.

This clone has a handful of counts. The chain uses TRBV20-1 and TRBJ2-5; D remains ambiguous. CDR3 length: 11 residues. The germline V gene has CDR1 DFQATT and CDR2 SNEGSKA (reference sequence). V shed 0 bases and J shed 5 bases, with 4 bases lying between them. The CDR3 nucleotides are TGCAGTGCTAGAGACTGGGAGACCCAGTACTTC. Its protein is CSARDWETQYF.

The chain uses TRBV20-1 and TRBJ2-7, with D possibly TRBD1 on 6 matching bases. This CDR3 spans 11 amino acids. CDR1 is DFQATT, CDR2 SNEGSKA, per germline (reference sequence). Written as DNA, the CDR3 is TGCGCCGGGACAAATTCCTACGAGCAGTACTTC. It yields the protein CAGTNSYEQYF.